This entry features one TCR beta chain sequence. This sample was taken from a study of tumor-infiltrating lymphocytes in localized non-small cell lung cancer. Across the whole study: Tumor tissue and non-adjacent uninvolved lung came from each patient.

Trimming removed 5 bases from V and 7 bases from J, with 15 bases in between. Looked up from germline, CDR1 is SGHVS and CDR2 is FNYEAQ. The CDR3 runs 14 residues. Profiling relied on immunoSEQ multiplex PCR, and the TCRdb table lists in-frame clones only, not all of them. This sample has roughly 14,000 clones, with more than 60% found just once. This chain joins TRBV7-6 and TRBJ2-1; TRBD2 might be the D (5 bases). The sequence was obtained from a human donor with non-small cell lung cancer. The sequencing sample was made of lung tumor tissue. The CDR3: CASSLIGDWNEQFF. The CDR3 DNA reads as TGTGCCAGCAGCCTCATCGGGGATTGGAATGAGCAGTTCTTC.